Following are 21 T cell receptor beta chains from one sample sequenced in a study of T cell responses to AZD1222 COVID-19 vaccine (TCRdb year 2021). The time point tag for this specimen amounts to: baseline before first vaccination. Preparation of the library involved the immunoSEQ multiplex PCR assay. In TCRdb, the immuneACCESS table is reduced to in-frame sequences with V and J assigned. These tables do not hold every clone; where another copy was compared, an unresolved V gene accounts for under half, and the others remain unexplained. The sample yields fewer than 110,000 clones; roughly 89% were counted once. In total, the top ten clones hold roughly 21% of the sample. This material consisted of peripheral blood, taken on day 0 of AZD1222 vaccination. The receptors come from an adult in good health.

This sequence joins TRBV11-2 and TRBJ1-4, with D unclear. The germline CDR1 and CDR2 sequences are SGHAT and FQNNGV. V was shortened by 1 base and J by 8 bases, with 5 bases between the two germline ends. The CDR3 is 12 amino acids. The CDR3: CASSLGGEKLFF. The CDR3, as DNA: TGTGCCAGCAGCTTAGGAGGCGAAAAACTGTTTTTT.

V gene TRBV7-2 combines with J gene TRBJ2-1; TRBD1 might be the D (6 bases). V dropped 5 bases and J dropped 2 bases, with 13 bases sitting between them. Germline V gene data show CDR1 as SGHTA and CDR2 as FQGNSA. The CDR3 is made up of 15 amino acids. CDR3 nucleotides: TGTGCCAGCAGCATTTGGACAGACCCCTACAATGAGCAGTTCTTC. Its translation: CASSIWTDPYNEQFF. The full variable domain, its missing parts supplied by reference TRBV7-2 and TRBJ2-1, is GAGVSQSPSNKVTEKGKDVELRCDPISGHTALYWYRQSLGQGLEFLIYFQGNSAPDKSGLPSDRFSAERTGGSVSTLTIQRTQQEDSAVYLCASSIWTDPYNEQFFGPGTRLTVL.

V usage is TRBV6-5 and J usage is TRBJ1-1; D call uncertain. The CDR3 loop spans 13 amino acids. Germline CDR1 MNHEY, CDR2 SVGAGI. Trimming stripped 10 bases from V and 0 bases from J, with 12 bases between. The CDR3 DNA is TGTGCCACCCAAAAATACATGAACACTGAAGCTTTCTTT. This sequence encodes CATQKYMNTEAFF.

This sequence joins TRBV9 and TRBJ1-1, with TRBD1 matching 8 bases. This CDR3 contains 13 residues. Germline CDR1 SGDLS, CDR2 YYNGEE. J lost 7 bases, V lost 3 bases, and 5 bases had no gene match. CDR3 loop: CASSATGASEAFF. The CDR3 bases are TGTGCCAGCAGCGCGACAGGGGCGAGTGAAGCTTTCTTT.

The CDR3 protein is CASTRRRESYGYTF. The CDR3 nucleotides read TGTGCCAGCACGCGCCGGCGGGAGAGCTATGGCTACACCTTC. The chain carries TRBV18 and TRBJ1-2; D unresolved. Trimming shortened V by 8 bases and J by 4 bases, and 17 bases separated the two germline ends. This CDR3 region has 14 residues. Germline V gene data show CDR1 as KGHSH and CDR2 as LQKENI.

The gene calls are TRBV6-5 and TRBJ2-1, with D hard to call. Germline-derived CDR1 and CDR2 are MNHEY and SVGAGI. V lost 0 bases and J lost 7, with 7 bases in between. CDR3 length: 13 amino acids. In DNA form, the CDR3 reads TGTGCCAGCAGTTACTCTGGGCGGAATGAGCAGTTCTTC. Residues: CASSYSGRNEQFF.

As concerns this clone: One end of the junction is discordant with germline, which a read error may explain. This chain joins TRBV5-3 and TRBJ2-7, with TRBD2 matching over 7 bases. TRBV5-3 carries the ORF label, with uncertain function. There are 12 residues in the CDR3. The CDR3 DNA is TGTGCCACCTCTTTGGGGGGGTGTGGCTGGAACTTC. Translation: CATSLGGCGWNF.

The chain uses TRBV25-1 and TRBJ2-3; D gene uncertain. V gave up 3 bases and J gave up 3 bases, with 16 bases separating them. CDR1 MGHDK and CDR2 SYGVNS come from the germline V gene. The CDR3 consists of 16 residues. Written as DNA, the CDR3 is TGTGCCAGCAGTGATCCCCTCGGGTCGAGAACAGATACGCAGTATTTT. Protein product: CASSDPLGSRTDTQYF. Based on the CDR3 plus reference TRBV25-1 and TRBJ2-3, the full variable domain is EADIYQTPRYLVIGTGKKITLECSQTMGHDKMYWYQQDPGMELHLIHYSYGVNSTEKGDLSSESTVSRIRTEHFPLTLESARPSHTSQYLCASSDPLGSRTDTQYFGPGTRLTVL.

The chain couples TRBV7-2 to TRBJ2-7; weak D call: TRBD2 (7 bases). CDR3 size: 16 residues. Per germline, CDR1 SGHTA and CDR2 FQGNSA. V was shortened by 1 base and J by 4 bases, with 17 bases between the two germline ends. For the CDR3, the DNA is TGTGCCAGCAGCTTAGTGGGTGGGGGGGCCTTTTACGAGCAGTACTTC. Encoded protein: CASSLVGGGAFYEQYF.

The chain carries TRBV20-1 and TRBJ2-1, with unresolved D. V shed 4 bases and J shed 9 bases, with 10 bases lying between them. The CDR3 extends over 11 amino acids. CDR1 and CDR2 from the germline V gene are DFQATT and SNEGSKA (reference sequence). CDR3 sequence (DNA): TGCAGTGCTATCGCTAGTGGTGAGCAGTTCTTC. Translating it yields CSAIASGEQFF.

This chain uses TRBV4-3 with TRBJ2-5; D is perhaps TRBD1 (5 bases). The CDR3 is 15 amino acids. Trimming took off 0 bases at V and 5 bases at J, with 13 bases between the two ends. Germline V lookup: CDR1 LGHNA, CDR2 YSLEER. As DNA, the CDR3 is TGCGCCAGCAGCCAAGATTTAGGGGATTCGGAGACCCAGTACTTC. Protein: CASSQDLGDSETQYF.

The chain has TRBV4-3 and TRBJ1-4; 9 bases align to TRBD1. V gave up 0 bases and J gave up 5 bases; unmatched junction bases: 10. The CDR3 totals 18 residues. Looked up from germline, CDR1 is LGHNA and CDR2 is YSLEER. The CDR3 is CASSQDMAGQGLNEKLFF. The CDR3 region has the DNA TGCGCCAGCAGCCAAGATATGGCGGGACAGGGATTGAATGAAAAACTGTTTTTT.

This clone has just one count. The chain joins TRBV12-3 or TRBV12-4 to TRBJ2-1, with 8 bases aligning to TRBD1. V was clipped by 4 bases and J by 10 bases; unmatched bases: 6. The CDR3 covers 13 residues. The CDR3 protein is CASSSGQAFEQFF. The CDR3 nucleotides read TGTGCCAGCAGTTCGGGACAGGCCTTCGAGCAGTTCTTC.

The CDR3 sequence is CASSPTGGMNTEAFF. The CDR3 region has the DNA TGTGCCAGCAGCCCGACAGGGGGCATGAACACTGAAGCTTTCTTT. The chain combines TRBV3-1 (or the pseudogene TRBV3-2) with TRBJ1-1; 10 bases agree with TRBD1. This CDR3 is built from 15 residues. CDR1 and CDR2 from the germline V gene are LGHDT and YNNKEL (reference sequence). The junction had 2 bases not matched to a gene; V was cut back by 4 bases and J by 0 bases.

This rearrangement joins TRBV28 to TRBJ1-6; 7 bases match TRBD1. The CDR3 extends over 15 amino acids. Germline CDR1 is MDHEN and CDR2 is SYDVKM. V trimming: 3 bases; J trimming: 4 bases; junction bases outside the gene matches: 3. The CDR3 DNA reads as TGTGCCAGCAGTTTTACGGGACAGTATAATTCACCCCTCCACTTT. Protein sequence: CASSFTGQYNSPLHF.

The V call is TRBV19, the J call TRBJ2-1, with a weak D call TRBD1 (5 bases). CDR3 size: 12 residues. V was trimmed by 3 bases and J by 7 bases, leaving 7 bases between them. The germline gives CDR1 LNHDA, CDR2 SQIVND (reference sequence). This CDR3 reads CASSMGLNEQFF. The CDR3 nucleotides read TGTGCCAGTAGTATGGGGCTGAATGAGCAGTTCTTC.

Worth noting for this clone: At one end, the junction sequence differs from germline, possibly due to a read error. The V gene is TRBV4-3, the J gene TRBJ2-2, with TRBD2 matching over 7 bases. Germline CDR1 and CDR2: LGHNA and YSLEER. This CDR3 has 18 amino acids. The CDR3 coding sequence is TGCGCCAGCAGCCAGTCGGTCGTGGGGGGGTTAAACACCGGGAAGCTGTTTTTT. This encodes CASSQSVVGGLNTGKLFF.

This chain connects TRBV9 to TRBJ2-1; possibly TRBD1 or TRBD2 for D (5 bases each). The CDR3 totals 16 residues. The V end was cut by 4 bases, the J end by 2 bases, with 16 bases between. CDR1 SGDLS and CDR2 YYNGEE come from the germline V gene. The CDR3 spells CASSPLGTAPYNEQFF. CDR3 in DNA: TGTGCCAGCAGCCCCCTCGGGACGGCCCCCTACAATGAGCAGTTCTTC.

The genes are TRBV30 and TRBJ1-2, with a tentative D call TRBD1 (5 bases). The CDR3 is 12 residues long. Trimming shortened V by 8 bases and J by 5 bases, and 15 bases separated the two germline ends. Germline V gene data show CDR1 as GTSNPN and CDR2 as SVGIG (reference sequence). In DNA, the CDR3 is TGTGCCGCCGACAGTGAGCATTATGGCTACACCTTC. Translation gives CAADSEHYGYTF.

This chain connects TRBV6-2 or TRBV6-3 to TRBJ1-5, with a possible D match to TRBD1 (6 bases). This CDR3 spans 12 amino acids. V was trimmed by 4 bases and J by 7 bases, leaving 8 bases between them. CDR1 MNHEY and CDR2 SVGEGT come from the germline V gene. The CDR3 sequence: CASSSGVQPQHF. Written as DNA, the CDR3 is TGTGCCAGCAGTTCAGGGGTACAGCCCCAGCATTTT.

The chain combines TRBV4-2 with TRBJ2-7, with a weak D call TRBD2 (6 bases). V shed 2 bases and J shed 4 bases, with 18 bases lying between them. The CDR3 covers 16 residues. Germline V CDR1 and CDR2: LGHNA, YNFKEQ. The CDR3, as DNA: TGTGCCAGCAGCCAACCAGAAGGCGGGGTTGAATACGAGCAGTACTTC. This codes for CASSQPEGGVEYEQYF.